Listed below are T cell receptor beta chains from one sample, sequenced in a study of siplizumab effects on memory and regulatory T cells. Sequencing was performed with immunoSEQ multiplex PCR; in TCRdb, only in-frame clones are kept and a portion is missing. The sample records over 35,000 clones, roughly nine tenths being singletons. Input material: naive CD4+ T cells sorted from blood. The origin of the receptors is a human donor in good health. The CDR3 runs from the conserved cysteine through the conserved F or W. A D gene is named only where the DNA matches it firmly. A row's size may be missing; if present it is once, few, many or a size class.

j_call clone_size d_call v_call cdr3_aa
TRBJ2-7 NA NA TRBV18 CASSPPSEPPIYEQYF
TRBJ1-5 few NA TRBV19 CASSILLGGNQPQHF
TRBJ2-2 NA NA TRBV5-1 CASSLGGQNTGELFF
TRBJ1-3 NA NA TRBV6-5 CASSYSGVAGNTIYF
TRBJ1-5 NA TRBD1 TRBV28 CASSAGGNQPQHF
NA NA TRBD1 TRBV6-6 CASSSTGGYEQYF
TRBJ1-4 NA NA TRBV7-9 CASSLDQGKGEKLFF
TRBJ2-2 NA NA TRBV11-2 CASSLEGVLAGELFF
TRBJ1-4 NA NA TRBV18 CASSTRGGHGSANEKLFF
TRBJ2-1 NA NA TRBV4-1 CASSQEIHYDSYNEQFF
TRBJ1-1 few TRBD1 TRBV6-1 CASSRDRIVEAFF
TRBJ2-1 NA TRBD2 TRBV14 CASSRLGLAPIDEQFF
TRBJ1-4 NA NA TRBV5-1 CASSLQGQLNEKLFF
TRBJ2-1 NA NA TRBV7-3 CASSLMALNNEQFF
TRBJ1-5 NA TRBD1 TRBV29-1 CSEHRGERPQHF
TRBJ1-2 few NA TRBV6-5 CASSYSYPGAGYGYTF
TRBJ1-5 NA NA TRBV7-9 CASSYASGGNQPQHF
TRBJ1-4 once NA TRBV19 CASSGAAATNEKLFF
TRBJ1-2 NA NA TRBV30 CAGQLAGGYGYTF
TRBJ1-2 NA TRBD1 TRBV15 CATSRDWDRRTF
TRBJ2-1 once TRBD2 TRBV18 CASSPSGINEQFF
TRBJ2-2 NA NA TRBV7-2 CASSLATSFPYAGNTGELFF
TRBJ1-4 NA NA TRBV4-1 CASSYLWGNGNEKLFF
TRBJ1-1 NA TRBD1 TRBV5-4 CASSPNPGQGGEAFF
TRBJ1-5 few NA TRBV2 CASSPANRNQPQHF
TRBJ2-4 NA TRBD1 TRBV6-5 CASSSGQLLAKNIQYF
TRBJ1-2 NA TRBD1 TRBV5-1 CASSPGQGALDGYTF
TRBJ2-1 NA TRBD1 TRBV19 CASSARQGAWYNEQFF
TRBJ2-6 NA NA TRBV5-4 CASSLGSGANVLTF
TRBJ1-1 few NA TRBV9 CASSVLGTNTEAFF
TRBJ2-1 NA NA TRBV14 CASSQDSRGEQFF
TRBJ2-6 NA TRBD1 TRBV7-9 CASSPGQGTRSGANVLTF
TRBJ1-2 few NA TRBV2 CASSQGGYTF
TRBJ2-7 NA TRBD1 TRBV5-1 CASSKGQGYEQYF
TRBJ1-5 NA NA TRBV25-1 CASSPGHLTGKPQHF
TRBJ2-2 NA NA TRBV2 CASSGQGNTGELFF
TRBJ2-1 NA NA TRBV21-1 CASSARDRDSYNEQFF
TRBJ2-3 NA NA TRBV9 CASSVGLSLSTDTQYF
TRBJ1-2 NA TRBD1 TRBV11-1 CASSYSAGTAYGYTF
TRBJ2-7 NA NA TRBV21-1 CASSKGGRRYF
TRBJ2-5 NA TRBD2 TRBV19 CASSGGLASQETQYF
TRBJ2-2 NA TRBD1 TRBV5-1 CASRMGTGEAGELFF
TRBJ1-2 few NA TRBV7-9 CASSLETAYGYTF
TRBJ2-3 NA NA TRBV6-7 CASTLMSTDTQYF
TRBJ2-2 few NA TRBV19 CASSFDRMNTGELFF
TRBJ1-2 NA NA TRBV4-1 CASSQPAQPKGPNYGYTF
TRBJ2-7 NA TRBD2 TRBV19 CASSRGTSSRYEQYF
TRBJ2-6 once NA TRBV9 CASSPRRGAHYSGANVLTF
TRBJ2-3 NA NA TRBV14 CASGHTDTQYF
TRBJ1-5 NA TRBD1 TRBV6-4 CASSARTGDQPQHF
TRBJ2-1 NA TRBD2 TRBV25-1 CATDVGTSGNNEQFF
TRBJ2-2 NA NA TRBV19 CASSVGPNTGELFF
TRBJ1-1 NA TRBD1 TRBV15 CATRNRLQGRTEAFF
TRBJ2-7 few NA TRBV5-4 CASSLWRVGYEQYF
TRBJ1-5 once TRBD1 TRBV4-1 CASSQGNNRGSNLGQPQHF
TRBJ2-7 NA NA TRBV9 CASSAALPSEQYF
TRBJ2-6 NA TRBD1 TRBV18 CASSPQTGVSGANVLTF
NA NA TRBD1 TRBV18 CASSPPGQAIFYEQYF
TRBJ2-1 NA TRBD2 TRBV5-1 CASSSLAGGQTYNEQFF